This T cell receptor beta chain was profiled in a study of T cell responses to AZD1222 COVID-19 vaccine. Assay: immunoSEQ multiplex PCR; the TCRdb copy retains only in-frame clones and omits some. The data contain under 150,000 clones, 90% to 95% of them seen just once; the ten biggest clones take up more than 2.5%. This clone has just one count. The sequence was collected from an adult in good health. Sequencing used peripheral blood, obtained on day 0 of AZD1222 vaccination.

The DNA for the CDR3 is TGCGCCAGCAGCTCCGTCACGACAGAGGGCACAGATACGCAGTATTTT. Its protein product is CASSSVTTEGTDTQYF. V and J are TRBV5-1 and TRBJ2-3; a possible D gene is TRBD1 (5 bases). CDR3 length: 16 amino acids. Trimming pared 3 bases from V and 1 base from J, leaving 15 bases between. Per germline, CDR1 SGHRS and CDR2 YFSETQ.